These 21 T cell receptor beta chains share one sample of origin, sequenced in a study of blood T cell repertoires in COVID-19. Clones were sequenced by immunoSEQ multiplex PCR, and TCRdb holds only the in-frame ones, with some missing. This table holds about 220,000 clones, approximately 81% found once. Sequenced material: peripheral blood. These receptors were collected from a woman aged 80 or over with acute or convalescent COVID-19.

The V gene is TRBV28, the J gene TRBJ2-3; TRBD2 agrees at 10 bases. The length of the CDR3 is 17 residues. V was pared by 5 bases and J by 7 bases, with 15 bases of the junction left unmatched. The germline CDR1 and CDR2 sequences are MDHEN and SYDVKM. As DNA, the CDR3 is TGTGCCAGCAGTCCCGGCGGAGCGGGGGGGCTGACGAATACGCAGTATTTT. It yields the protein CASSPGGAGGLTNTQYF.

V usage is TRBV2 and J usage is TRBJ1-4; D perhaps matches TRBD1 (6 bases). CDR3 length equals 14 residues. In germline, CDR1 is SNHLY, CDR2 FYNNEI. V was pared by 7 bases and J by 7 bases, with 16 bases between. In DNA, the CDR3 is TGTGCCAGCACCCTAGACAGGAGAAGTGAAAAACTGTTTTTT. The encoded protein is CASTLDRRSEKLFF.

The genes are TRBV7-9 and TRBJ1-3, with a tentative D call TRBD1 (5 bases). The CDR3 is 15 amino acids. The germline gives CDR1 SEHNR, CDR2 FQNEAQ (reference sequence). Trimming removed 6 bases from V and 0 bases from J, with 12 bases in between. Written as DNA, the CDR3 is TGTGCCAGCAGACCTACAGGCAACTCTGGAAACACCATATATTTT. Translated: CASRPTGNSGNTIYF.

In this sample, this clone turned up a few times. The chain couples TRBV12-3 or TRBV12-4 to TRBJ1-3; D unclear. Deletions cut 2 bases from V and 6 bases from J, with 8 bases between. The CDR3 length is 13 residues. The CDR3 region has the DNA TGTGCCAGCAGTTTAAACAATCAAAACACCATATATTTT. Its translation is CASSLNNQNTIYF.

The chain combines TRBV12-3 or TRBV12-4 with TRBJ1-2, with 7 bases that match TRBD1. The CDR3 contains 12 residues. Germline trimming cut 6 bases from V and 7 bases from J; bases unmatched to any gene: 5. DNA for the CDR3: TGTGCCAGCAGGCCTGCAGGGGGTGGCTACACCTTC. It yields the protein CASRPAGGGYTF.

The gene calls are TRBV5-5 and TRBJ1-2, with 7 bases aligning to TRBD1. J gave up 4 bases and V 4 bases, and 13 bases lay outside the gene matches. The CDR3 has 16 amino acids. CDR1 and CDR2 (germline): SGHKS, YYEKEE (reference sequence). The CDR3 spells CASSPSGQVVVYGYTF. CDR3 nucleotides: TGTGCCAGCAGCCCCTCAGGACAGGTGGTCGTCTATGGCTACACCTTC.

This clone was detected once. The chain recombines TRBV19 with TRBJ1-5; weak D call: TRBD1 (5 bases). Looked up from germline, CDR1 is LNHDA and CDR2 is SQIVND (reference sequence). The CDR3 consists of 17 residues. Trimming stripped 3 bases from V and 6 bases from J, with 21 bases between. CDR3 sequence: CASSIWRGGGSGQPQHF. CDR3 nucleotide sequence: TGTGCCAGTAGTATTTGGAGGGGAGGAGGCTCGGGTCAGCCCCAGCATTTT.

The J gene is TRBJ2-3, the V gene TRBV19, with 7 bases identical to TRBD1. The CDR3 totals 15 residues. Trimming cost V 5 bases and J 1 base; bases outside gene matches: 6. Germline assignment: CDR1 LNHDA and CDR2 SQIVND (reference sequence). CDR3 amino acids: CASSHGTVGTDTQYF. The CDR3 coding sequence is TGTGCCAGTAGTCATGGGACAGTTGGCACAGATACGCAGTATTTT. The variable domain in full, completed from reference TRBV19 and TRBJ2-3, reads DGGITQSPKYLFRKEGQNVTLSCEQNLNHDAMYWYRQDPGQGLRLIYYSQIVNDFQKGDIAEGYSVSREKKESFPLTVTSAQKNPTAFYLCASSHGTVGTDTQYFGPGTRLTVL.

This sequence joins TRBV25-1 and TRBJ2-2; weak D call: TRBD2 (6 bases). Germline CDR1 reads MGHDK; CDR2 reads SYGVNS. The V and J ends lost 2 bases and 4 bases respectively, with 11 bases between them. This CDR3 contains 15 residues. Here the CDR3 DNA reads TGTGCCAGCAGTGAAATGCGGGGAGGCACCGGGGAGCTGTTTTTT. Translated: CASSEMRGGTGELFF.

This rearrangement joins TRBV28 to TRBJ1-2, with a possible D match to TRBD1 (6 bases). This CDR3 has 14 amino acids. V gave up 9 bases and J gave up 0 bases, with 14 bases separating them. In germline, CDR1 is MDHEN, CDR2 SYDVKM. CDR3 residues: CASEGGSANYGYTF. In DNA, the CDR3 is TGTGCCAGTGAAGGGGGTTCAGCTAACTATGGCTACACCTTC.

This rearrangement joins TRBV12-3 or TRBV12-4 to TRBJ1-1; TRBD1 might be the D (5 bases). The CDR3 sequence is 11 residues long. The V end was cut by 6 bases, the J end by 7 bases, with 9 bases between. The CDR3 region has the DNA TGTGCCAGCAGCTGGGGGGATGAAGCTTTCTTT. Protein sequence: CASSWGDEAFF.

The chain recombines TRBV19 with TRBJ1-4, with TRBD1 identical over 7 bases. From germline, CDR1 is LNHDA and CDR2 SQIVND (reference sequence). The V gene end was trimmed by 5 bases and the J gene end by 7 bases; junction bases not matched to a gene: 7. CDR3 length: 14 amino acids. This CDR3 reads CASSPGQGVEKLFF. CDR3 bases: TGTGCCAGTAGTCCCGGTCAGGGGGTTGAAAAACTGTTTTTT.

The chain carries TRBV6-5 and TRBJ1-6; possibly TRBD1 for D (5 bases). V was cut by 8 bases and J by 0 bases, with 11 bases left in between. The germline CDR1 and CDR2 sequences are MNHEY and SVGAGI. CDR3 length: 15 amino acids. CDR3 region: CASSVDSSYNSPLHF. The CDR3 region has the DNA TGTGCCAGCTCGGTCGACAGCTCCTATAATTCACCCCTCCACTTT.

The chain combines TRBV18 with TRBJ1-5; 7 positions match TRBD1. The CDR3 loop spans 15 amino acids. V was clipped by 0 bases and J by 5 bases; unmatched bases: 4. Germline lookup yields CDR1 KGHSH and CDR2 LQKENI. CDR3 in DNA: TGTGCCAGCTCACCACCGAACAGGGGAGATCAGCCCCAGCATTTT. Residues: CASSPPNRGDQPQHF. Full variable domain (outside the CDR3, taken from reference TRBV18 and TRBJ1-5): NAGVMQNPRHLVRRRGQEARLRCSPMKGHSHVYWYRQLPEEGLKFMVYLQKENIIDESGMPKERFSAEFPKEGPSILRIQQVVRGDSAAYFCASSPPNRGDQPQHFGDGTRLSIL.

The chain employs TRBV6-5 and TRBJ1-2; D is uncertain. This CDR3 is 13 amino acids long. From germline, CDR1 is MNHEY and CDR2 SVGAGI. Between the trimmed V and J ends, which lost 4 bases and 9 bases, there was a span of 15 bases. CDR3 loop: CASSLTSRVSYTF. CDR3 DNA: TGTGCCAGCAGTTTAACTTCCCGGGTCAGCTACACCTTC.

The chain combines TRBV12-3 or TRBV12-4 with TRBJ1-2; D uncertain. The germline V and J ends were trimmed by 2 bases and 3 bases, with 4 bases remaining between them. The CDR3 extends over 12 amino acids. CDR3 nucleotides: TGTGCCAGCAGTTTACTTGACTATGGCTACACCTTC. Protein sequence: CASSLLDYGYTF.

The rearrangement uses TRBV15 and TRBJ2-1; a possible D gene is TRBD1 (6 bases). CDR3 length: 15 amino acids. Between the trimmed V and J ends, which lost 1 base and 7 bases, there was a span of 14 bases. Per the germline V gene, CDR1 is LNHNV and CDR2 is YYDKDF (reference sequence). The CDR3 sequence is CATSRGTVAENEQFF. The CDR3 nucleotides read TGTGCCACCAGCAGAGGGACAGTGGCAGAAAATGAGCAGTTCTTC.

At least ten counts were recorded for this clone. The CDR3 DNA reads TGTGCCAGCAGCCGGGGACAGACGAACACCGGGGAGCTGTTTTTT. Protein product: CASSRGQTNTGELFF. This rearrangement joins TRBV11-1 to TRBJ2-2; 7 positions match TRBD1. Trimming at V came to 5 bases and at J to 0 bases, leaving 3 bases not matched to a gene. The germline V gene encodes CDR1 SGHAT and CDR2 FQDESV (reference sequence). This CDR3 contains 15 residues.

The chain combines TRBV4-3 with TRBJ1-4, with D uncertain. V gave up 0 bases and J gave up 6 bases, with 11 bases separating them. Germline V gives CDR1 LGHNA, CDR2 YSLEER. The CDR3 loop spans 15 amino acids. CDR3 amino acids: CASSQDLRTDEKLFF. Here the CDR3 DNA reads TGCGCCAGCAGCCAAGATCTACGGACTGATGAAAAACTGTTTTTT.

About this clone itself: Other DNA sequences in this sample translate to the same CDR3. The chain has TRBV2 and TRBJ1-5; D possibly corresponds to TRBD1 (6 bases). This CDR3 is 13 amino acids long. Germline loops: CDR1 SNHLY, CDR2 FYNNEI. The V and J ends lost 3 bases and 4 bases respectively, with 7 bases between them. CDR3 coding DNA: TGTGCCAGCAGTGACCAGGGGAATCAGCCCCAGCATTTT. Translating it yields CASSDQGNQPQHF.

This chain connects TRBV5-1 to TRBJ1-4, with D uncertain. The germline gives CDR1 SGHRS, CDR2 YFSETQ. CDR3 length: 14 residues. Trimming removed 1 base at V and 5 bases at J, with 9 bases between. CDR3 sequence reads: CASSLRTENEKLFF. The DNA for the CDR3 is TGCGCCAGCAGCTTGCGCACGGAGAATGAAAAACTGTTTTTT.